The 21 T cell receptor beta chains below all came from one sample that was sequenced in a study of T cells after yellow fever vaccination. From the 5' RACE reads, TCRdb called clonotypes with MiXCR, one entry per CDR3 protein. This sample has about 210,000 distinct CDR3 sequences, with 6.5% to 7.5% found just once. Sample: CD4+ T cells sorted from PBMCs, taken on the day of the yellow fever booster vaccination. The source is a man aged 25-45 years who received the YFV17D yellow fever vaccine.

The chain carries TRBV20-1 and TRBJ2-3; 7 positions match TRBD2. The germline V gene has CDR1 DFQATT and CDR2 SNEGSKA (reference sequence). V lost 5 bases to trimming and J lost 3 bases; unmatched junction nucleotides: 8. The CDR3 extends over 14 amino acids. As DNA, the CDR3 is TGCAGTGCTGTACTGGCGGGAGTGACAGATACGCAGTATTTT. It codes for CSAVLAGVTDTQYF.

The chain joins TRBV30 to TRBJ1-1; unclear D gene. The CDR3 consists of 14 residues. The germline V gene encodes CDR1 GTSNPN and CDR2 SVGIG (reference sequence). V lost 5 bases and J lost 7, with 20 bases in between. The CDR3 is CAWGSTRARNEAFF. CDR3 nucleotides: TGTGCCTGGGGAAGTACGAGAGCGAGAAATGAAGCTTTCTTT.

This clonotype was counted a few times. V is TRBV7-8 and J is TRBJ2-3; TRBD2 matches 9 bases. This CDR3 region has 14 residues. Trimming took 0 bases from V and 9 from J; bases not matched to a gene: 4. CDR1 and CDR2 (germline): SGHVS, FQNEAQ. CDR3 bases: TGTGCCAGCAGCTTAGCTGTAGCGGGAGCGACGCAGTATTTT. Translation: CASSLAVAGATQYF.

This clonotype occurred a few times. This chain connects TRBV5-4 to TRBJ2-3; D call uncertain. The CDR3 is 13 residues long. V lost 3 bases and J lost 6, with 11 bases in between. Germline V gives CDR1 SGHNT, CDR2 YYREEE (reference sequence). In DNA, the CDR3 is TGTGCCAGCAGCTCGCCCTATTCTGATACGCAGTATTTT. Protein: CASSSPYSDTQYF.

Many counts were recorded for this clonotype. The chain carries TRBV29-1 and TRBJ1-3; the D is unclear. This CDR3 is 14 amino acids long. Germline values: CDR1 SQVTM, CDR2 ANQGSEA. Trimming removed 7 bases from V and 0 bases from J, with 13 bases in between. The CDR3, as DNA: TGCAGCGCCCTGGCTTCCTCCTCTGGAAACACCATATATTTT. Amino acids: CSALASSSGNTIYF.

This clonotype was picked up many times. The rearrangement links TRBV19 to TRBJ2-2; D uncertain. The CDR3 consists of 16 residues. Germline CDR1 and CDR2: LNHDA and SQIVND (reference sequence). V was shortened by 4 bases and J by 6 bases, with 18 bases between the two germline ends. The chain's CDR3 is CASSTLDVFPAGELFF. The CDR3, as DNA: TGTGCCAGTAGTACCCTCGATGTCTTCCCCGCCGGGGAGCTGTTTTTT.

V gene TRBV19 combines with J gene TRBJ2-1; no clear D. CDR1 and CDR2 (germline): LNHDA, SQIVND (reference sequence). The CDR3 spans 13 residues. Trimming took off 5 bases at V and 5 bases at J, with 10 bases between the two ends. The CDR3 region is CASSSRTNNEQFF. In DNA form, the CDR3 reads TGTGCCAGTAGTTCTCGAACCAACAATGAGCAGTTCTTC.

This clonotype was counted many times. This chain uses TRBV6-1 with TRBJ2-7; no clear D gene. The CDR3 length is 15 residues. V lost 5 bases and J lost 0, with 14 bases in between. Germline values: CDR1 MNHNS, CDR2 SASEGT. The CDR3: CASSQLQGSSYEQYF. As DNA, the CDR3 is TGTGCCAGCAGTCAGTTGCAAGGAAGCTCCTACGAGCAGTACTTC.

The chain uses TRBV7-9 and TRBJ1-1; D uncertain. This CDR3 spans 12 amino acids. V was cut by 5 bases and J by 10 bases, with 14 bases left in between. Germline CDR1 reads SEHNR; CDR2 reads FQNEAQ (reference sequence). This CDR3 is CASSNQGKGAFF. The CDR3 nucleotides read TGTGCCAGCAGCAACCAAGGGAAGGGAGCTTTCTTT.

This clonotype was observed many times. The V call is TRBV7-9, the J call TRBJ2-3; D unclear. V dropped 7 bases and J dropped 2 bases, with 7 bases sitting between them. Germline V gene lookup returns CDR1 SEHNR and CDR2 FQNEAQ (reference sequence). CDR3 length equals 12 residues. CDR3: CASTAYTDTQYF. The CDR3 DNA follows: TGTGCCAGCACCGCCTACACAGATACGCAGTATTTT.

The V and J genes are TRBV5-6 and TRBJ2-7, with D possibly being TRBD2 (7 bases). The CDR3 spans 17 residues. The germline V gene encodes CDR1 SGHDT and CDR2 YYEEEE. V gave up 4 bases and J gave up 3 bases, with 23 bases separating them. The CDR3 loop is CASSPGGGSVTFYEQYF. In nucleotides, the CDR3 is TGTGCCAGCAGCCCTGGGGGCGGGAGCGTGACATTCTACGAGCAGTACTTC.

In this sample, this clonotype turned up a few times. This chain's CDR3 is CASSPDGLNTEAFF. CDR3 nucleotide sequence: TGCGCCAGCAGCCCGGACGGATTGAACACTGAAGCTTTCTTT. The rearrangement uses TRBV5-1 and TRBJ1-1; D is ambiguous. Deletions cut 4 bases from V and 0 bases from J, with 10 bases between. The CDR3 runs to 14 residues. Germline CDR1 and CDR2: SGHRS and YFSETQ. Looking up the rest from reference TRBV5-1 and TRBJ1-1 gives the full variable domain: KAGVTQTPRYLIKTRGQQVTLSCSPISGHRSVSWYQQTPGQGLQFLFEYFSETQRNKGNFPGRFSGRQFSNSRSEMNVSTLELGDSALYLCASSPDGLNTEAFFGQGTRLTVV.

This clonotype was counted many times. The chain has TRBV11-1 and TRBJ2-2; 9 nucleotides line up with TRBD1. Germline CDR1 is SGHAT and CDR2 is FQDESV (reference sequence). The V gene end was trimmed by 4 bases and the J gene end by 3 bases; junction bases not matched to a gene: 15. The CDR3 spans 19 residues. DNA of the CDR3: TGTGCCAGCAGCTCAACTTCGTCAGGAAGGGACAGGGACACCGGGGAGCTGTTTTTT. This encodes CASSSTSSGRDRDTGELFF.

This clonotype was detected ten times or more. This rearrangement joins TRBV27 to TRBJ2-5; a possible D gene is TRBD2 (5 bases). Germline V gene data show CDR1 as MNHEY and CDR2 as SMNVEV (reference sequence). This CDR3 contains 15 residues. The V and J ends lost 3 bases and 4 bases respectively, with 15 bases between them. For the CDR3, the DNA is TGTGCCAGCAGTTTCGAGGGCCTGGCTCGAGAGACCCAGTACTTC. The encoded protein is CASSFEGLARETQYF.

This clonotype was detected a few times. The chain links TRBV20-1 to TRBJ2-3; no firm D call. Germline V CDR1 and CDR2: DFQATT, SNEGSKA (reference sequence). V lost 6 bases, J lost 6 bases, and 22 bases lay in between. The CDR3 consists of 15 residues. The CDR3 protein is CSARHIADPTDTQYF. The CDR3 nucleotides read TGCAGTGCCCGCCACATAGCAGACCCAACGGATACGCAGTATTTT.

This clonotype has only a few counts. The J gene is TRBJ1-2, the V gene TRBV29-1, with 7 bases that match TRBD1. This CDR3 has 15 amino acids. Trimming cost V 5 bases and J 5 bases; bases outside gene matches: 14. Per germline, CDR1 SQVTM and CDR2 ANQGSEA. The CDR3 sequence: CSVSRGGTDVYGYTF. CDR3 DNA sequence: TGCAGCGTTTCTAGGGGTGGGACAGATGTATATGGCTACACCTTC.

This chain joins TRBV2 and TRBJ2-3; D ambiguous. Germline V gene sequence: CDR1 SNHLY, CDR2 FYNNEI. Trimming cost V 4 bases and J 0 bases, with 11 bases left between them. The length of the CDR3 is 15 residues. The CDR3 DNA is TGTGCCAGCAGTGTGCAGAGAATTAGCACAGATACGCAGTATTTT. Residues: CASSVQRISTDTQYF.

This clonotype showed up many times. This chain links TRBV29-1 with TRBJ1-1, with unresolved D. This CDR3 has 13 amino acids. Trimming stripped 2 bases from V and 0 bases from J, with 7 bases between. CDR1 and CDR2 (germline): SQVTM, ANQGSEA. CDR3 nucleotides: TGCAGCGTTGAAAGAGAGATGAACACTGAAGCTTTCTTT. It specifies CSVEREMNTEAFF.

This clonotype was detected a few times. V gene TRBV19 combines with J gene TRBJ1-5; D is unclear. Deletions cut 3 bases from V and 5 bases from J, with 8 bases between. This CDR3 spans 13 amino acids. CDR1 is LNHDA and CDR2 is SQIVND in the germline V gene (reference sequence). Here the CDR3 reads CASSMDNYQPQHF. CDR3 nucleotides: TGTGCCAGTAGTATGGATAATTATCAGCCCCAGCATTTT.

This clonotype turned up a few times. CDR3 residues: CASSQIAGRTGELFF. In DNA, the CDR3 is TGTGCCAGCAGTCAAATAGCGGGCCGCACCGGGGAGCTGTTTTTT. V and J are TRBV6-4 and TRBJ2-2; 7 positions agree with TRBD2. Germline assignment: CDR1 MRHNA and CDR2 SNTAGT. The CDR3 has 15 amino acids. The J segment lost 4 bases and the V segment lost 5 bases, leaving 7 bases of the junction unmatched.

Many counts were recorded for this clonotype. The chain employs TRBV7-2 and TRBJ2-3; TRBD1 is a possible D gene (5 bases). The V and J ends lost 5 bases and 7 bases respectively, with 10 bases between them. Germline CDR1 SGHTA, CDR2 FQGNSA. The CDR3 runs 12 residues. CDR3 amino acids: CASSQGYYTQYF. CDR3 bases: TGTGCCAGCAGCCAGGGCTATTATACGCAGTATTTT.